Below, one T cell receptor beta chain is given with its context. Trimming took off 4 bases at V and 4 bases at J, with 9 bases between the two ends. Germline V gene data show CDR1 as SGHNT and CDR2 as YYREEE (reference sequence). The CDR3 is made up of 14 amino acids. The sample originates from a study of cytomegalovirus exposure and HLA in healthy donors. Only in-frame clones appear in the TCRdb table, and some are missing; sequencing was by immunoSEQ multiplex PCR. This table has 60,000 to 65,000 clones, 95% appearing once. The sequenced material came from PBMCs. The chain combines TRBV5-4 with TRBJ1-6, with D perhaps matching TRBD1 (6 bases). This TCR was sampled from a woman under 30 in good health and CMV-seropositive. This CDR3 reads CASSADSYNSPLHF. CDR3 nucleotide sequence: TGTGCCAGCAGCGCGGACAGTTATAATTCACCCCTCCACTTT.